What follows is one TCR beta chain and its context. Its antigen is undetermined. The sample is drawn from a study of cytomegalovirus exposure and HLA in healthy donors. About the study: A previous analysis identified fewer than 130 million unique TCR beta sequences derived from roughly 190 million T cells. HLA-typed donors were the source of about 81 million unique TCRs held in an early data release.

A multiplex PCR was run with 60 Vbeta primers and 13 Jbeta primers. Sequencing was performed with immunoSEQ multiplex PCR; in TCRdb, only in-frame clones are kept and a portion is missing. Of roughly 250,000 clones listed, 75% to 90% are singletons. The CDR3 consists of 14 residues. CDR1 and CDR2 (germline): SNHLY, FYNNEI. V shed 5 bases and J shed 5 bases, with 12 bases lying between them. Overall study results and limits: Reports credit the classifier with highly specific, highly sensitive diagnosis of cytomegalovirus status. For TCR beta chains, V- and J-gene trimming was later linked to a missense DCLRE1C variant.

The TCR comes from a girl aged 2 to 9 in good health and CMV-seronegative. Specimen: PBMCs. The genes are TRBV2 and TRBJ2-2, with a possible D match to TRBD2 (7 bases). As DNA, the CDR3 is TGTGCCAGCAGTCCAGCGGGGACAACCGGGGAGCTGTTTTTT. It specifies CASSPAGTTGELFF.